The next 22 T cell receptor beta chains were all read from a single sample in a study of shared clonotypes between healthy human individuals. Sequenced by immunoSEQ multiplex PCR; TCRdb stores in-frame clones only, minus some. The sample holds about 2,100,000 clones, approximately 94% seen once. The naive CD8 subset, CD45RO-negative cells positively selected for CCR7, excluded terminally differentiated effector memory CD45RA+ cells. Source material: naive CD8+ T cells from PBMCs. These receptor sequences come from a young man in good health. Some clones in this sample may be carry-over from other donors' samples.

The rearrangement joins TRBV4-1 to TRBJ2-7, with 8 bases lining up with TRBD2. This CDR3 is 16 amino acids long. Germline lookup yields CDR1 MGHRA and CDR2 YSYEKL. The J segment lost 2 bases and the V segment lost 3 bases, leaving 9 bases of the junction unmatched. Here the CDR3 reads CASSQISGAAPYEQYF. Here the CDR3 DNA reads TGCGCCAGCAGCCAGATTAGCGGGGCCGCCCCCTACGAGCAGTACTTC.

The rearrangement uses TRBV19 and TRBJ1-5; TRBD1 is a possible D gene (6 bases). The CDR3 consists of 14 residues. The germline gives CDR1 LNHDA, CDR2 SQIVND (reference sequence). Deletions cut 6 bases from V and 7 bases from J, with 16 bases between. The CDR3 loop reads CASRFRGGAQPQHF. DNA for the CDR3: TGTGCCAGTAGATTCCGGGGGGGGGCCCAGCCCCAGCATTTT. Full variable domain (rest looked up from reference TRBV19 and TRBJ1-5): DGGITQSPKYLFRKEGQNVTLSCEQNLNHDAMYWYRQDPGQGLRLIYYSQIVNDFQKGDIAEGYSVSREKKESFPLTVTSAQKNPTAFYLCASRFRGGAQPQHFGDGTRLSIL.

Of note for this clone: This sample also contains other DNA sequences that code for the same CDR3. The rearrangement joins TRBV9 to TRBJ1-5; maybe TRBD1 (6 bases). Germline lookup yields CDR1 SGDLS and CDR2 YYNGEE. The CDR3 is 15 amino acids. The V end lost 0 bases, the J end lost 0 bases, and 7 bases lay between the germline ends. The chain's CDR3 is CASSVEGGSNQPQHF. CDR3 nucleotides: TGTGCCAGCAGCGTAGAGGGGGGTAGCAATCAGCCCCAGCATTTT.

This chain links TRBV29-1 with TRBJ1-2, with D unclear. This CDR3 spans 14 amino acids. Germline-derived CDR1 and CDR2 are SQVTM and ANQGSEA. Trimming pared 0 bases from V and 4 bases from J, leaving 12 bases between. The CDR3 here is CSVEDVVGFYGYTF. The DNA of the CDR3 is TGCAGCGTTGAAGATGTGGTCGGTTTCTATGGCTACACCTTC.

V usage is TRBV27 and J usage is TRBJ2-1; D call uncertain. The V and J ends lost 5 bases and 5 bases respectively, with 19 bases between them. The CDR3 is 16 amino acids. In germline, CDR1 is MNHEY, CDR2 SMNVEV (reference sequence). Here the CDR3 DNA reads TGTGCCAGCAGTCCGGATGTGGGGTCAGTCGACAATGAGCAGTTCTTC. Protein sequence: CASSPDVGSVDNEQFF.

V gene TRBV9 combines with J gene TRBJ2-1; TRBD1 or TRBD2 may be the D gene (5 bases each). The germline gives CDR1 SGDLS, CDR2 YYNGEE. Trimming removed 0 bases at V and 10 bases at J, with 14 bases between. The CDR3 consists of 14 residues. CDR3 coding DNA: TGTGCCAGCAGCGTAGCCCCTGGGGACCGCGAGCAGTTCTTC. This encodes CASSVAPGDREQFF.

V is TRBV19 and J is TRBJ2-3; tentative D call: TRBD2 (6 bases). Trimming left V 5 bases short and J 0 bases short, with 15 bases between. Per germline, CDR1 LNHDA and CDR2 SQIVND (reference sequence). The CDR3 has 16 amino acids. The CDR3 DNA follows: TGTGCCAGTAGTGCCCTCGGGGGAAGGAGCACAGATACGCAGTATTTT. Protein: CASSALGGRSTDTQYF.

The chain couples TRBV10-3 to TRBJ2-7; TRBD2 matches at 8 bases. CDR3 length: 14 amino acids. Germline CDR1 ENHRY, CDR2 SYGVKD. The V gene end was trimmed by 7 bases and the J gene end by 0 bases; junction bases not matched to a gene: 5. CDR3 bases: TGTGCCATCAACCAAGCGGGAGTCTCCTACGAGCAGTACTTC. Its translation: CAINQAGVSYEQYF.

On this clone: The same CDR3 is also encoded by other DNA sequences in this sample. The rearrangement joins TRBV9 to TRBJ2-7, with 9 bases that match TRBD1. CDR1 is SGDLS, CDR2 YYNGEE, per germline. V lost 5 bases and J lost 2; bases outside the gene matches: 5. The CDR3 is 14 amino acids. CDR3 DNA sequence: TGTGCCAGCAGTCCGGGACAGGGCCCCTACGAGCAGTACTTC. It is translated as CASSPGQGPYEQYF.

The J gene is TRBJ2-5, the V gene TRBV30, with D perhaps TRBD1 or TRBD2 (5 bases each). V gave up 0 bases and J gave up 3 bases, with 14 bases separating them. Germline V CDR1 and CDR2: GTSNPN, SVGIG (reference sequence). The CDR3 is 15 residues long. CDR3 residues: CAWSVVRGPEETQYF. CDR3 bases: TGTGCCTGGAGTGTAGTCCGGGGCCCCGAAGAGACCCAGTACTTC.

V usage is TRBV28 and J usage is TRBJ2-1; 8 bases align to TRBD2. Germline CDR1 MDHEN, CDR2 SYDVKM. V dropped 4 bases and J dropped 7; count of bases not matched to a gene: 6. The CDR3 totals 14 residues. The CDR3 region has the DNA TGTGCCAGCAGTTCGGTACTAGCGGTGAATGAGCAGTTCTTC. Residues: CASSSVLAVNEQFF. The variable domain in full, completed from reference TRBV28 and TRBJ2-1, reads DVKVTQSSRYLVKRTGEKVFLECVQDMDHENMFWYRQDPGLGLRLIYFSYDVKMKEKGDIPEGYSVSREKKERFSLILESASTNQTSMYLCASSSVLAVNEQFFGPGTRLTVL.

This chain joins TRBV28 and TRBJ2-7, with D perhaps assigned TRBD1 or TRBD2 (6 bases each). V lost 1 base, J lost 6 bases, and 10 bases lay in between. Looked up from germline, CDR1 is MDHEN and CDR2 is SYDVKM. The CDR3 covers 13 residues. The CDR3 spells CASSLLGGLEQYF. The CDR3 DNA follows: TGTGCCAGCAGTTTATTAGGGGGGCTCGAGCAGTACTTC.

About this clone itself: Other DNA sequences within the sample encode an identical CDR3. The V gene is TRBV27, the J gene TRBJ2-5; perhaps TRBD1 as D (7 bases). Germline values: CDR1 MNHEY, CDR2 SMNVEV (reference sequence). Trimming removed 2 bases from V and 4 bases from J, with 11 bases in between. This CDR3 has 14 amino acids. The CDR3 DNA sequence: TGTGCCAGCAGTTTAGTGCAGGGGGGAGAGACCCAGTACTTC. This translates into CASSLVQGGETQYF.

This clone has more than one count but fewer than ten. The V and J genes are TRBV29-1 and TRBJ2-1; 8 nucleotides line up with TRBD2. The CDR3 runs 13 residues. The V segment lost 3 bases and the J segment 3 bases; nucleotides outside the gene matches: 1. Germline loops: CDR1 SQVTM, CDR2 ANQGSEA. The CDR3 is CSVESGGYNEQFF. CDR3 coding DNA: TGCAGCGTTGAGAGCGGGGGCTACAATGAGCAGTTCTTC.

This chain's CDR3 is CASSLGTGLETQYF. The CDR3 DNA follows: TGTGCCAGCAGCTTAGGTACAGGGTTGGAGACCCAGTACTTC. The rearrangement links TRBV7-6 to TRBJ2-5; possible D gene TRBD1, 6 bases. There are 14 residues in the CDR3. The V gene's germline CDR1 is SGHVS and CDR2 FNYEAQ. V lost 1 base and J lost 5, with 11 bases in between.

The V gene is TRBV18, the J gene TRBJ1-1; 8 bases are shared with TRBD1. From germline, CDR1 is KGHSH and CDR2 LQKENI. The length of the CDR3 is 17 residues. J was trimmed by 4 bases and V by 6 bases; bases with no gene match: 16. The CDR3 coding sequence is TGTGCCAGCTCCGGCACCCGCCTTAGACAGGGGATCACTGAAGCTTTCTTT. This gives the protein CASSGTRLRQGITEAFF.

V gene TRBV5-6 combines with J gene TRBJ2-1; tentative D call: TRBD2 (5 bases). V gave up 3 bases and J gave up 4 bases, with 14 bases separating them. There are 15 residues in the CDR3. CDR1 and CDR2 from the germline V gene are SGHDT and YYEEEE. The CDR3 sequence: CASSSEGENYNEQFF. CDR3 coding DNA: TGTGCCAGCAGCTCAGAGGGAGAGAATTACAATGAGCAGTTCTTC.

CDR3 in amino acids: CASRQSGGKGYNEQFF. The CDR3 nucleotides are TGTGCCAGCAGGCAATCAGGGGGCAAGGGGTACAATGAGCAGTTCTTC. The chain links TRBV2 to TRBJ2-1; 8 positions agree with TRBD1. Germline assignment: CDR1 SNHLY and CDR2 FYNNEI. The junction had 11 bases not matched to a gene; V was cut back by 6 bases and J by 4 bases. The CDR3 is 16 amino acids. The whole variable domain, remainder taken from reference TRBV2 and TRBJ2-1, is EPEVTQTPSHQVTQMGQEVILRCVPISNHLYFYWYRQILGQKVEFLVSFYNNEISEKSEIFDDQFSVERPDGSNFTLKIRSTKLEDSAMYFCASRQSGGKGYNEQFFGPGTRLTVL.

This chain links TRBV27 with TRBJ1-6; D is ambiguous. From germline, CDR1 is MNHEY and CDR2 SMNVEV (reference sequence). V lost 5 bases and J lost 7, with 9 bases in between. There are 13 residues in the CDR3. In nucleotides, the CDR3 is TGTGCCAGCAGTGCAAACGGGAATTCACCCCTCCACTTT. Its translation is CASSANGNSPLHF.

The CDR3 region has the DNA TGTGCCAGTAGTATAGCGGTCGGGAGCTCCTACAATGAGCAGTTCTTC. Translation: CASSIAVGSSYNEQFF. V is TRBV19 and J is TRBJ2-1; a possible D gene is TRBD2 (6 bases). Trimming took 1 base from V and 0 from J, leaving 10 bases between them. This CDR3 has 16 residues. Germline V lookup: CDR1 LNHDA, CDR2 SQIVND (reference sequence).

The chain carries TRBV4-1 and TRBJ1-4, with 7 bases lining up with TRBD1. The CDR3 has 18 residues. J gave up 8 bases and V 0 bases, and 15 bases lay outside the gene matches. CDR1 and CDR2 from the germline V gene are MGHRA and YSYEKL. In DNA form, the CDR3 reads TGCGCCAGCAGCCAAGAGGGTTTCGGTACGGGCAGGGGGGAAAAACTGTTTTTT. Encoded protein: CASSQEGFGTGRGEKLFF.

This chain links TRBV7-6 with TRBJ2-1; tentative D call: TRBD2 (5 bases). With 1 base removed from V and 6 bases from J, the gap between germline ends came to 13 bases. CDR1 and CDR2 from the germline V gene are SGHVS and FNYEAQ. The CDR3 spans 15 residues. CDR3 loop: CASSLVSESLNEQFF. In DNA form, the CDR3 reads TGTGCCAGCAGCTTAGTTAGCGAGAGCCTCAATGAGCAGTTCTTC. The entire variable domain, with the rest obtained from reference TRBV7-6 and TRBJ2-1, is as follows: GAGVSQSPRYKVTKRGQDVALRCDPISGHVSLYWYRQALGQGPEFLTYFNYEAQQDKSGLPNDRFSAERPEGSISTLTIQRTEQRDSAMYRCASSLVSESLNEQFFGPGTRLTVL.